The 28 T cell receptor beta chains given below trace back to one sample, sequenced in a study of neurological immune-mediated disorders. TCRdb reprocessed the 5' RACE reads with MiXCR, giving one entry per CDR3 protein. The table has fewer than 30,000 distinct CDR3 sequences, 5% to 7% seen once. Sequenced input: PBMCs. These receptor sequences come from a woman in her thirties or forties in good health.

This clonotype was counted many times. This chain uses TRBV20-1 with TRBJ2-3; D call uncertain. The CDR3 consists of 13 residues. V lost 0 bases and J lost 7, with 11 bases in between. Germline lookup yields CDR1 DFQATT and CDR2 SNEGSKA (reference sequence). Here the CDR3 DNA reads TGCAGTGCTAGAGATTCGTGGGTTAATACGCAGTATTTT. Translating gives CSARDSWVNTQYF.

In this sample, this clonotype turned up many times. The chain has TRBV4-3 and TRBJ2-3; maybe TRBD2 (5 bases). The CDR3 covers 16 residues. Germline V CDR1 and CDR2: LGHNA, YSLEER. The germline V and J ends were trimmed by 4 bases and 6 bases, with 20 bases remaining between them. CDR3 coding DNA: TGCGCCAGCAGCCGGGAGTGGGGTCTGGGTGCCGATACGCAGTATTTT. It is translated as CASSREWGLGADTQYF.

This clonotype was detected many times. The chain carries TRBV5-1 and TRBJ2-1, with D maybe TRBD2 (6 bases). This CDR3 has 15 residues. Trimming removed 1 base from V and 8 bases from J, with 16 bases in between. CDR1 and CDR2 (germline): SGHRS, YFSETQ. This chain's CDR3 is CASSLLWGLKDEQFF. DNA of the CDR3: TGCGCCAGCAGCTTGTTGTGGGGACTTAAGGATGAGCAGTTCTTC.

The sample holds a few counts of this clonotype. The gene calls are TRBV20-1 and TRBJ2-7; TRBD1 agrees at 9 bases. The CDR3 is made up of 13 amino acids. The germline gives CDR1 DFQATT, CDR2 SNEGSKA (reference sequence). V was pared by 3 bases and J by 4 bases, with 4 bases of the junction left unmatched. CDR3 sequence: CSASTGGKYEQYF. The CDR3 DNA reads TGCAGTGCTAGTACAGGGGGCAAGTACGAGCAGTACTTC.

This clonotype was observed at least ten times. The chain employs TRBV20-1 and TRBJ2-1; D is ambiguous. Trimming stripped 6 bases from V and 8 bases from J, with 17 bases between. Germline CDR1 DFQATT, CDR2 SNEGSKA (reference sequence). The CDR3 contains 13 residues. CDR3 bases: TGCAGTGCAAAGACCCGATACAGCGATGAGCAGTTCTTC. Encoded protein: CSAKTRYSDEQFF.

This clonotype was seen many times. The V and J genes are TRBV27 and TRBJ2-7; D remains ambiguous. From germline, CDR1 is MNHEY and CDR2 SMNVEV (reference sequence). V lost 11 bases and J 4 bases, leaving 21 bases between the germline ends. CDR3 length: 14 residues. CDR3 DNA: TGTGCCTTCAGTTTGTATGAGTCTCTGTACGAGCAGTACTTC. Translation: CAFSLYESLYEQYF.

The sample holds many counts of this clonotype. The junction does not match germline at one end; this may be a read error. J is TRBJ2-1 and V is TRBV11-3; possibly TRBD1 for D (5 bases). The CDR3 runs 12 residues. The V gene's germline CDR1 is SGHNT and CDR2 YENEEA. This CDR3 reads CASSVDSNEQFF. The DNA for the CDR3 is TGTGCCAGCAGCGTAGACAGCAATGAGCAGTTCTTC.

This clonotype was recorded at least ten times. The J gene is TRBJ2-7, the V gene TRBV20-1, with D perhaps given as TRBD1 or TRBD2 (5 bases each). Germline CDR1 and CDR2: DFQATT and SNEGSKA (reference sequence). The V and J ends lost 3 bases and 1 base respectively, with 10 bases between them. The CDR3 is 13 residues long. The CDR3 sequence is CSASGAWSYEQYF. The CDR3 bases are TGCAGTGCTAGCGGGGCTTGGTCCTACGAGCAGTACTTC.

The table lists this clonotype with many counts. The rearrangement links TRBV25-1 to TRBJ2-2; the match to TRBD1 covers 7 bases. This CDR3 is built from 14 residues. The ends lost 4 bases at V and 7 bases at J; junction bases unmatched: 6. The V gene's germline CDR1 is MGHDK and CDR2 SYGVNS. Written as DNA, the CDR3 is TGTGCCAGCAGTGTTACAGGGGCCGTCGGGGAGCTGTTTTTT. It is translated as CASSVTGAVGELFF.

This clonotype appeared many times. V is TRBV2 and J is TRBJ2-3; 9 bases match TRBD1. The germline CDR1 and CDR2 sequences are SNHLY and FYNNEI. V lost 5 bases to trimming and J lost 3 bases; unmatched junction nucleotides: 6. The CDR3 spans 15 residues. CDR3 amino acids: CASSLGQGRTDTQYF. As DNA, the CDR3 is TGTGCCAGCAGTCTCGGACAGGGGAGGACAGATACGCAGTATTTT.

This clonotype appeared many times. CDR3 protein: CSASPWSGELFF. In DNA, the CDR3 is TGCAGTGCTAGTCCTTGGTCCGGGGAGCTGTTTTTT. The chain joins TRBV20-1 to TRBJ2-2, with D uncertain. The CDR3 extends over 12 amino acids. From germline, CDR1 is DFQATT and CDR2 SNEGSKA (reference sequence). The germline V and J ends were trimmed by 3 bases and 6 bases, with 8 bases remaining between them.

This clonotype was observed many times. The chain joins TRBV5-1 to TRBJ1-1; D remains unclear. The CDR3 length is 16 residues. The V gene's germline CDR1 is SGHRS and CDR2 YFSETQ. V was clipped by 4 bases and J by 4 bases, with 20 bases between them. In DNA, the CDR3 is TGCGCCAGCAGCCCAGCCCGAGGTGGTGGAGGCACTGAAGCTTTCTTT. As protein: CASSPARGGGGTEAFF.

This clonotype was observed at least ten times. The rearrangement links TRBV9 to TRBJ1-5; D is unresolved. V lost 0 bases and J 0 bases, leaving 13 bases between the germline ends. CDR1 is SGDLS, CDR2 YYNGEE, per germline. This CDR3 is 17 amino acids long. The chain's CDR3 is CASSVEIGRYSNQPQHF. The CDR3 DNA follows: TGTGCCAGCAGCGTAGAAATCGGAAGATATAGCAATCAGCCCCAGCATTTT. The variable domain in full, completed from reference TRBV9 and TRBJ1-5, reads DSGVTQTPKHLITATGQRVTLRCSPRSGDLSVYWYQQSLDQGLQFLIQYYNGEERAKGNILERFSAQQFPDLHSELNLSSLELGDSALYFCASSVEIGRYSNQPQHFGDGTRLSIL.

The table lists this clonotype with many counts. This chain links TRBV7-2 with TRBJ2-3, with D possibly matching TRBD1 (5 bases). The V gene lost 4 bases and the J gene lost 6 bases, with 11 bases spanning the gap. The CDR3 runs to 13 residues. Germline V CDR1 and CDR2: SGHTA, FQGNSA. The CDR3 sequence: CASSSKTADTQYF. CDR3 DNA sequence: TGTGCCAGCAGCTCCAAGACAGCGGATACGCAGTATTTT.

This clonotype was observed at least ten times. J is TRBJ2-1 and V is TRBV15; D unresolved. V lost 0 bases and J lost 6, with 6 bases in between. Germline V CDR1 and CDR2: LNHNV, YYDKDF (reference sequence). There are 13 residues in the CDR3. For the CDR3, the DNA is TGTGCCACCAGCAGAGAAATTGGCAATGAGCAGTTCTTC. This gives the protein CATSREIGNEQFF.

This clonotype was recorded at least ten times. The J gene is TRBJ2-7, the V gene TRBV5-1, with D possibly being TRBD1 (6 bases). Trimming took off 3 bases at V and 6 bases at J, with 13 bases between the two ends. The V gene's germline CDR1 is SGHRS and CDR2 YFSETQ. CDR3 size: 13 residues. In DNA form, the CDR3 reads TGCGCCAGCAGCTCAGGGGCGGTAGGCGAGCAGTACTTC. The encoded protein is CASSSGAVGEQYF.

This clonotype was counted many times. The J gene is TRBJ2-7, the V gene TRBV15, with D unclear. Per germline, CDR1 LNHNV and CDR2 YYDKDF (reference sequence). The V end was cut by 3 bases, the J end by 5 bases, with 8 bases between. The CDR3 is 12 residues long. CDR3 coding DNA: TGTGCCACCAGCAGTGATGGGAACGAGCAGTACTTC. Amino acids: CATSSDGNEQYF.

This clonotype was detected many times. The chain uses TRBV6-2 or TRBV6-3 and TRBJ2-1; 13 bases are a match to TRBD2. The germline CDR1 and CDR2 sequences are MNHEY and SVGEGT. After removal of 2 bases from V and 6 bases from J, the junction contained 7 bases not matched to a gene. The CDR3 loop spans 17 amino acids. The CDR3 coding sequence is TGTGCCAGCAGTTACGTTAGGGGACTAGCGGGGAGCAATGAGCAGTTCTTC. Protein product: CASSYVRGLAGSNEQFF.

This clonotype was picked up many times. J is TRBJ2-1 and V is TRBV18; D not resolved. This CDR3 contains 12 residues. Trimming removed 2 bases from V and 5 bases from J, with 4 bases in between. Germline V gives CDR1 KGHSH, CDR2 LQKENI. CDR3 nucleotide sequence: TGTGCCAGCTCACCAGGGGACAATGAGCAGTTCTTC. It specifies CASSPGDNEQFF.

The table lists this clonotype with many counts. The chain links TRBV25-1 to TRBJ2-1; D remains ambiguous. Germline CDR1 and CDR2: MGHDK and SYGVNS. The CDR3 is made up of 11 amino acids. Trimming pared 7 bases from V and 12 bases from J, leaving 13 bases between. The CDR3 spells CASTYGYRQFF. Here the CDR3 DNA reads TGTGCCAGCACTTACGGGTATAGGCAGTTCTTC. The full variable domain, with the rest looked up from reference TRBV25-1 and TRBJ2-1, is EADIYQTPRYLVIGTGKKITLECSQTMGHDKMYWYQQDPGMELHLIHYSYGVNSTEKGDLSSESTVSRIRTEHFPLTLESARPSHTSQYLCASTYGYRQFFGPGTRLTVL.

In this sample, this clonotype is medium-sized. The chain recombines TRBV6-2 or TRBV6-3 with TRBJ1-5, with D possibly being TRBD1 (6 bases). This CDR3 has 13 residues. Between the trimmed V and J ends, which lost 10 bases and 7 bases, there was a span of 17 bases. Germline-derived CDR1 and CDR2 are MNHEY and SVGEGT. The CDR3 bases are TGTGCCACCACCTCGGGGGCACGGCAGCCCCAGCATTTT. Its translation: CATTSGARQPQHF.

This clonotype was observed many times. The J gene is TRBJ2-5, the V gene TRBV6-5; D call uncertain. CDR3 length: 13 residues. Germline CDR1 reads MNHEY; CDR2 reads SVGAGI. V was pared by 6 bases and J by 5 bases, with 13 bases between. The CDR3 here is CASRDRSRETQYF. In DNA form, the CDR3 reads TGTGCCAGCAGGGATCGAAGCCGTGAGACCCAGTACTTC.

The V call is TRBV19, the J call TRBJ2-1, with a possible D match to TRBD1 (5 bases). Trimming shortened V by 3 bases and J by 4 bases, and 19 bases separated the two germline ends. Germline-derived CDR1 and CDR2 are LNHDA and SQIVND (reference sequence). The CDR3 loop spans 17 amino acids. Here the CDR3 DNA reads TGTGCCAGTAGTATCCTCACCAGGGATAAGGGTTACAATGAGCAGTTCTTC. Its protein is CASSILTRDKGYNEQFF. Full variable domain (rest looked up from reference TRBV19 and TRBJ2-1): DGGITQSPKYLFRKEGQNVTLSCEQNLNHDAMYWYRQDPGQGLRLIYYSQIVNDFQKGDIAEGYSVSREKKESFPLTVTSAQKNPTAFYLCASSILTRDKGYNEQFFGPGTRLTVL.

There are many counts of this clonotype. CDR3 in amino acids: CSARPSFPKAETQYF. As DNA, the CDR3 is TGCAGTGCTAGACCCTCCTTCCCCAAGGCCGAGACCCAGTACTTC. The chain carries TRBV20-1 and TRBJ2-5; D ambiguous. Germline V CDR1 and CDR2: DFQATT, SNEGSKA (reference sequence). V was shortened by 2 bases and J by 5 bases, with 18 bases between the two germline ends. The CDR3 runs 15 residues.

There are many counts of this clonotype. The V gene is TRBV28, the J gene TRBJ1-4, with D possibly TRBD1 on 5 matching bases. The germline V gene has CDR1 MDHEN and CDR2 SYDVKM. This CDR3 spans 14 amino acids. Trimming cost V 3 bases and J 8 bases, with 13 bases left between them. In nucleotides, the CDR3 is TGTGCCAGCAGTTTCTCGCAGGGTGGGGAAAAACTGTTTTTT. Translation: CASSFSQGGEKLFF.

By frequency in the sample, this clonotype is medium-sized (0.01 to 0.1%). The chain employs TRBV29-1 and TRBJ2-1; 9 nucleotides align to TRBD1. CDR1 is SQVTM, CDR2 ANQGSEA, per germline. With V trimmed by 4 bases and J by 6 bases, 7 bases remained unmatched. This CDR3 region has 14 residues. The CDR3 here is CSVVRTGASNEQFF. CDR3 nucleotides: TGCAGCGTTGTGCGGACAGGGGCGAGCAATGAGCAGTTCTTC.

This clonotype was detected many times. The rearrangement uses TRBV4-3 and TRBJ2-5; TRBD1 matches at 7 bases. Per the germline V gene, CDR1 is LGHNA and CDR2 is YSLEER. Losses at the gene ends were 3 bases for V and 1 base for J; bases not matched to a gene: 2. This CDR3 has 14 amino acids. For the CDR3, the DNA is TGCGCCAGCAGCCAGACAGGGTTCCAAGAGACCCAGTACTTC. This sequence encodes CASSQTGFQETQYF.

There are many counts of this clonotype. The chain employs TRBV24-1 and TRBJ2-2; 7 positions match TRBD2. Trimming cost V 7 bases and J 3 bases; bases outside gene matches: 13. Germline V gene data show CDR1 as KGHDR and CDR2 as SFDVKD. The CDR3 runs 17 residues. For the CDR3, the DNA is TGTGCCACCAGGCCGGGGAGGGAGTGGTGGGACACCGGGGAGCTGTTTTTT. Encoded protein: CATRPGREWWDTGELFF.